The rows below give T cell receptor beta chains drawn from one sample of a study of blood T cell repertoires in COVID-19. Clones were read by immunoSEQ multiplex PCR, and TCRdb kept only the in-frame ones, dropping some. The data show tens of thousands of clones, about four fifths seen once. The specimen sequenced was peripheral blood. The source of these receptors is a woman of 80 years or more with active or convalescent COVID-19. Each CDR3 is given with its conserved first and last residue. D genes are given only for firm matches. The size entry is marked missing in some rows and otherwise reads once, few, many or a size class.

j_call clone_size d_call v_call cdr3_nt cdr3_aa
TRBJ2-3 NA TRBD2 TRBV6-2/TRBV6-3 TGTGCCAGCAGTGACGTCTCGCGGGGGGCCACAGATACGCAGTATTTT CASSDVSRGATDTQYF
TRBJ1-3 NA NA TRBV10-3 TGTGCCATCAGTGAGTCTCTACCAGCGAGCTCTGGAAACACCATATATTTT CAISESLPASSGNTIYF
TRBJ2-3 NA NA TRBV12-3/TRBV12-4 TGTGCCAGCAGTTTGCTACGCACAGATACGCAGTATTTT CASSLLRTDTQYF
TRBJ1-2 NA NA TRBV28 TGTGCCAGCAGACCTAGGGGAGGAAGCTATGGCTACACCTTC CASRPRGGSYGYTF
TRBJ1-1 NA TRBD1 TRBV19 TGTGCCAGTAGTTTACGACAGGGTGGCACTGAAGCTTTCTTT CASSLRQGGTEAFF
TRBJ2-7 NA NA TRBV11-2 TGTGCCAGCAGCTTAGTGGGACATCTCCAGGGGCAGTACTTC CASSLVGHLQGQYF
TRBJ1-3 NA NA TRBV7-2 TGTGCCAGCAGCCCTAATGGCGTACAGTCTGGAAACACCATATATTTT CASSPNGVQSGNTIYF
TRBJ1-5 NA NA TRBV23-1 TGCGCCAGCAGTCACCCCTGGGGGAGCGGGACTCAGCCCCAGCATTTT CASSHPWGSGTQPQHF
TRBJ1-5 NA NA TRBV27 TGTGCCAGCAGTCACGGAGATGGGCCCCAGCATTTT CASSHGDGPQHF
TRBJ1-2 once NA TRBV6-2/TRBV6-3 TGTGCCAGCAGTGGACAGTCTACGATCTATGGCTACACCTTC CASSGQSTIYGYTF
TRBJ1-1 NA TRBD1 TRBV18 TGTGCCAGCTCACCACGGGGACAGGGGGTGAACACTGAAGCTTTCTTT CASSPRGQGVNTEAFF
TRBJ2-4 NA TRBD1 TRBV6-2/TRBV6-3 TGTGCCAGCAGTCCCCTGGGACAGCTAGCCAAAAACATTCAGTACTTC CASSPLGQLAKNIQYF
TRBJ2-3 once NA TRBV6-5 TGTGCCAGCGGTCGACTCGCCAGCAGAGATACGCAGTATTTT CASGRLASRDTQYF
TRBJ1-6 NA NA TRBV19 TGTGCCAGTAGCGGACACTTTAATTCACCCCTCCACTTT CASSGHFNSPLHF
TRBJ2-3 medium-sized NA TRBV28 TGTGCCACCTCAAACCCCAGCGGGCTTACAGATACGCAGTATTTT CATSNPSGLTDTQYF
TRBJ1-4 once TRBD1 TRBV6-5 TGTGCCAGCAGCCTTCCAGGGGGAACTAATGAAAAACTGTTTTTT CASSLPGGTNEKLFF
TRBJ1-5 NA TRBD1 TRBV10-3 TGTGCCATCAGTGAGTCGGGGGGACAGGGAGTCAACCAGCCCCAGCATTTT CAISESGGQGVNQPQHF
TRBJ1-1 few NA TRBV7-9 TGTGCCAGCAGCGCCGGAGGAATTGGGAACACTGAAGCTTTCTTT CASSAGGIGNTEAFF
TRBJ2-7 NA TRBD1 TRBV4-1 TGCGCCAGCAGCCAAGATCCAAAGGGGGCGCAAGGGGACGAGCAGTACTTC CASSQDPKGAQGDEQYF
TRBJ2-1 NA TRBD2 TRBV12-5 TGTGCTAGTGCCCCTGGGCTAGCGGGGGGCGTCTCCTACAATGAGCAGTTCTTC CASAPGLAGGVSYNEQFF